This T cell receptor (beta chain) originates from a study of blood T cell repertoires in COVID-19. Produced via immunoSEQ multiplex PCR; TCRdb's table is partial and in-frame only. Of approximately 670,000 clones in the sample, more than 80% are singletons; the top ten hold around 0.3%. V lost 8 bases and J lost 4, with 17 bases in between. There are 15 residues in the CDR3. Looked up from germline, CDR1 is SEHNR and CDR2 is FQNEAQ (reference sequence). J is TRBJ1-4 and V is TRBV7-9, with a weak D call TRBD1 (5 bases). What was sequenced was peripheral blood. This TCR came from a young woman with acute or convalescent COVID-19. CDR3 nucleotides: TGTGCCAGCTCCCATTTACAGGACCTTAATGAAAAACTGTTTTTT. Its protein product is CASSHLQDLNEKLFF.